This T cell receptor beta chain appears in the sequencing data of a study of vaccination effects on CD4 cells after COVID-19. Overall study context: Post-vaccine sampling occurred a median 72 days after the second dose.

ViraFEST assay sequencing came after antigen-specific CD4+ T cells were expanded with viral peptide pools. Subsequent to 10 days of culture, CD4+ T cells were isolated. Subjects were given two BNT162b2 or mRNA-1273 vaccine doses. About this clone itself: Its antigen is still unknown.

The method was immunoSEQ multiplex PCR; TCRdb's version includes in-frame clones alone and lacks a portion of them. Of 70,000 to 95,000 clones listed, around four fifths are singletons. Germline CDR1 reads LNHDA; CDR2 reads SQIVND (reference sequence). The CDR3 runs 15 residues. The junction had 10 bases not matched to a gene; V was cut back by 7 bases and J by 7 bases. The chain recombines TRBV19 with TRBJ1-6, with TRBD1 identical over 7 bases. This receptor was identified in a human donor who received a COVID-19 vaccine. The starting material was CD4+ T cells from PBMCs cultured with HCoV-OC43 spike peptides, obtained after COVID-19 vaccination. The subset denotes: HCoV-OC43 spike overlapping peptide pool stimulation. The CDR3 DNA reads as TGTGCCAGTACCTCTGCCCAGGGGGTAAATTCACCCCTCCACTTT. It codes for CASTSAQGVNSPLHF.